This T cell receptor beta chain appears in the sequencing data of a study of cytomegalovirus exposure and HLA in healthy donors. Germline V gene lookup returns CDR1 MDHEN and CDR2 SYDVKM. Trimming at V came to 6 bases and at J to 7 bases, leaving 9 bases not matched to a gene. The CDR3 covers 14 residues. Profiled with immunoSEQ multiplex PCR; TCRdb holds only in-frame clones, not every one. Of some 180,000 clones detected, about 81% appear once; the ten largest clones hold about 1.2%. Findings of the study overall: The study labeled 180 or so TCR beta chains cytomegalovirus-associated. Usually a TCR sequence was rare, but some public TCRs were found in many donors.

In the case of this clone: The target antigen is unknown.

The chain employs TRBV28 and TRBJ1-5, with 7 bases matching TRBD1. Sequenced material: PBMCs. The receptor comes from a woman in her twenties or thirties in good health and CMV-seronegative. The chain's CDR3 is CASSTPQGTQPQHF. The CDR3 DNA is TGTGCCAGCAGCACTCCACAGGGGACCCAGCCCCAGCATTTT.